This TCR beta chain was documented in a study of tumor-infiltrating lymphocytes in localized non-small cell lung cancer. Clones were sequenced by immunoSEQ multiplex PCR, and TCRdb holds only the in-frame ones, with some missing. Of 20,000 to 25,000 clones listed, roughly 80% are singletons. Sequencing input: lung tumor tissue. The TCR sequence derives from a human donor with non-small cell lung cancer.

The CDR3 DNA is TGTGCCAGCAGTCATTACGAGCAGTACTTC. Residues: CASSHYEQYF. This rearrangement joins TRBV28 to TRBJ2-7; D call uncertain. The CDR3 covers 10 residues. Per germline, CDR1 MDHEN and CDR2 SYDVKM. V was pared by 5 bases and J by 4 bases, with 3 bases between.